Listed here are 17 T cell receptor beta chains from one sample, sequenced in a study of T cell responses to AZD1222 COVID-19 vaccine (dated by TCRdb to the early 2020s). Libraries were constructed by the immunoSEQ multiplex PCR assay. As stored in TCRdb, this immuneACCESS dataset retains in-frame rearrangements with V and J assigned. A fraction of the clones does not appear; measured against another copy, unresolved V genes explain less than half of the discrepancy, and the remainder lacks a known reason. Recorded for this sample are roughly 78,000 clones; 70% to 85% of them occurred a single time. About 3% of the sample belongs to the ten largest clones. The time point label on this specimen signifies: baseline before first vaccination. The material was peripheral blood, obtained on day 0 of AZD1222 vaccination. These receptors all come from an adult in good health.

The CDR3 spells CASSFSGIYEQYF. DNA for the CDR3: TGTGCCAGCAGTTTTAGCGGGATCTACGAGCAGTACTTC. The rearrangement links TRBV2 to TRBJ2-7; TRBD2 matches 8 bases. Germline assignment: CDR1 SNHLY and CDR2 FYNNEI. With V trimmed by 5 bases and J by 3 bases, 3 bases remained unmatched. There are 13 residues in the CDR3.

The chain has TRBV27 and TRBJ1-6; 7 positions match TRBD1. CDR1 and CDR2 from the germline V gene are MNHEY and SMNVEV (reference sequence). V lost 5 bases, J lost 7 bases, and 20 bases stayed unmatched. The CDR3 consists of 19 residues. The CDR3 region has the DNA TGTGCCAGCAGTATCGGAAGTTGGGGCCGGGACAGACTAAATTCACCCCTCCACTTT. It codes for CASSIGSWGRDRLNSPLHF.

V and J are TRBV4-3 and TRBJ2-6; D gene uncertain. The CDR3 is 16 residues long. V shed 0 bases and J shed 2 bases, with 8 bases lying between them. CDR1 is LGHNA, CDR2 YSLEER, per germline. CDR3 region: CASSQDVGAGANVLTF. The CDR3 nucleotides read TGCGCCAGCAGCCAAGATGTTGGGGCTGGGGCCAACGTCCTGACTTTC.

This chain links TRBV12-3 or TRBV12-4 with TRBJ2-3; D gene uncertain. The CDR3 has 13 amino acids. The V and J ends lost 3 bases and 1 base respectively, with 5 bases between them. The CDR3 DNA is TGTGCCAGCAGTTTCCACCGCACAGATACGCAGTATTTT. It yields the protein CASSFHRTDTQYF.

V and J are TRBV6-5 and TRBJ2-3; 8 positions match TRBD2. Losses at the gene ends were 7 bases for V and 1 base for J; bases not matched to a gene: 7. Per the germline V gene, CDR1 is MNHEY and CDR2 is SVGAGI. CDR3 length: 15 residues. The CDR3 bases are TGTGCCAGCATCCAAAGAGCGGGAGGCACAGATACGCAGTATTTT. Translated, it gives CASIQRAGGTDTQYF.

For the CDR3, the DNA is TGCGCCAGCAGCTTGGGTCCTAGCGGGAGCGGTGTCGATACGCAGTATTTT. Its translation is CASSLGPSGSGVDTQYF. The chain links TRBV5-1 to TRBJ2-3, with 10 bases lining up with TRBD2. Germline loops: CDR1 SGHRS, CDR2 YFSETQ. This CDR3 is built from 17 residues. J gave up 6 bases and V 0 bases, and 10 bases lay outside the gene matches.

The chain uses TRBV3-1 (or the pseudogene TRBV3-2) and TRBJ2-5; D unclear. Germline CDR1 LGHDT, CDR2 YNNKEL (reference sequence). Trimming stripped 1 base from V and 5 bases from J, with 8 bases between. The CDR3 is 13 amino acids. The CDR3 region has the DNA TGTGCCAGCAGCCAAGTCGCCGGCGAGACCCAGTACTTC. Amino acid sequence: CASSQVAGETQYF.

The J gene is TRBJ2-1, the V gene TRBV7-2, with 7 nucleotides matching TRBD1. Looked up from germline, CDR1 is SGHTA and CDR2 is FQGNSA. Unmatched junction bases numbered 2, after V lost 5 bases and J lost 7 bases. The CDR3 totals 12 residues. The CDR3 DNA sequence: TGTGCCAGCAGCCTACAGGGGAATGAGCAGTTCTTC. This encodes CASSLQGNEQFF.

This clone is a singleton in its sample. This chain connects TRBV5-1 to TRBJ2-7; 9 bases are a match to TRBD1. The CDR3 spans 15 residues. Germline CDR1 SGHRS, CDR2 YFSETQ. The V gene end was trimmed by 3 bases and the J gene end by 2 bases; junction bases not matched to a gene: 6. The CDR3 DNA follows: TGCGCCAGCAGCTCGGGACAGGGCAGCGCCTACGAGCAGTACTTC. This translates into CASSSGQGSAYEQYF.

The chain recombines TRBV6-5 with TRBJ1-2; 8 nucleotides line up with TRBD1. Trimming took 6 bases from V and 2 from J; bases not matched to a gene: 5. The germline CDR1 and CDR2 sequences are MNHEY and SVGAGI. The CDR3 consists of 14 residues. The CDR3 here is CASRHRQGNYGYTF. For the CDR3, the DNA is TGTGCCAGCAGACATAGACAGGGGAACTATGGCTACACCTTC.

CDR3 DNA: TGTGCCACCAGTGCGTCAGAGGGGCGCGAAGGGACCCAGTACTTC. Translation gives CATSASEGREGTQYF. The chain joins TRBV24-1 to TRBJ2-5; tentatively, D is TRBD1 or TRBD2 (5 bases each). CDR1 and CDR2 (germline): KGHDR, SFDVKD. This CDR3 is 15 amino acids long. The ends were cut back, 5 bases at V and 7 bases at J, with 19 bases in the middle.

The chain links TRBV6-1 to TRBJ2-2; no clear D. V was shortened by 2 bases and J by 2 bases, with 21 bases between the two germline ends. Per the germline V gene, CDR1 is MNHNS and CDR2 is SASEGT. The CDR3 spans 19 residues. The CDR3, as DNA: TGTGCCAGCAGTGAATTCCCCAGGTCGAGAGTGAAAAACACCGGGGAGCTGTTTTTT. This translates into CASSEFPRSRVKNTGELFF.

The V and J genes are TRBV7-8 and TRBJ2-2; the D call may be TRBD1 or TRBD2 (6 bases each). CDR3 length: 16 amino acids. Trimming pared 6 bases from V and 1 base from J, leaving 15 bases between. Germline CDR1 reads SGHVS; CDR2 reads FQNEAQ. The CDR3 region is CASRREGGQNTGELFF. For the CDR3, the DNA is TGTGCCAGCAGGCGGGAAGGGGGGCAGAACACCGGGGAGCTGTTTTTT.

This chain uses TRBV6-4 with TRBJ2-2, with 7 bases lining up with TRBD2. The CDR3 runs 16 residues. After removal of 3 bases from V and 5 bases from J, the junction contained 9 bases not matched to a gene. CDR1 is MRHNA and CDR2 is SNTAGT in the germline V gene. The chain's CDR3 is CASSEVGGRKTGELFF. The CDR3 DNA reads as TGTGCCAGCAGTGAGGTTGGCGGGAGAAAAACCGGGGAGCTGTTTTTT.

The chain joins TRBV7-9 to TRBJ1-2; D possibly corresponds to TRBD1 (5 bases). CDR3 length equals 14 residues. Germline assignment: CDR1 SEHNR and CDR2 FQNEAQ (reference sequence). Trimming stripped 1 base from V and 4 bases from J, with 10 bases between. The CDR3 DNA follows: TGTGCCAGCAGCTTAGGGGGCGCGGGCTATGGCTACACCTTC. Protein product: CASSLGGAGYGYTF.

J is TRBJ2-1 and V is TRBV5-8; 10 positions agree with TRBD2. Per the germline V gene, CDR1 is SGHTS and CDR2 is YDEGEE. The CDR3 sequence is 15 residues long. Losses at the gene ends were 2 bases for V and 4 bases for J; bases not matched to a gene: 3. The CDR3 nucleotides are TGTGCCAGCAGCTTCGGACTAGCGGAATACAATGAGCAGTTCTTC. Its protein is CASSFGLAEYNEQFF.

This sequence joins TRBV7-2 and TRBJ1-5; D remains ambiguous. This CDR3 has 14 amino acids. With 7 bases removed from V and 5 bases from J, the gap between germline ends came to 15 bases. Germline lookup yields CDR1 SGHTA and CDR2 FQGNSA. The chain's CDR3 is CASKLWSGDQPQHF. CDR3 DNA sequence: TGTGCCAGCAAACTATGGTCGGGAGATCAGCCCCAGCATTTT.